One and the same sample provided the 9 T cell receptor beta chains below, sequenced in a study of T-cell reconstitution after alpha-beta-depleted transplantation in children. Preparing the TCRbeta library involved the use of unique molecular identifiers. TCRdb ran MiXCR on the PCR reads and lists one entry per CDR3 protein. The repertoire consists of approximately 650,000 distinct CDR3 sequences, with around 14% occurring once and the leading ten covering around 0.79%. The sequences come from PBMCs, collected before TCRalphabeta/CD19-depleted stem cell transplant. The receptors derive from a girl aged 2 to 9 with congenital amegakaryocytic thrombocytopenia, due to receive a stem cell transplant.

This clonotype came up a few times. The chain links TRBV12-3 or TRBV12-4 to TRBJ2-5, with TRBD2 identical over 10 bases. The CDR3 totals 16 residues. V dropped 3 bases and J dropped 2; count of bases not matched to a gene: 6. The CDR3 is CASSFTSGVAQETQYF. CDR3 coding DNA: TGTGCCAGCAGTTTTACTAGCGGGGTAGCGCAAGAGACCCAGTACTTC.

The chain is built from TRBV5-1 and TRBJ2-7; D ambiguous. Germline CDR1 SGHRS, CDR2 YFSETQ. The CDR3 covers 15 residues. Trimming cost V 6 bases and J 0 bases, with 16 bases left between them. The CDR3 reads CASTELSTGSYEQYF. The CDR3 coding sequence is TGCGCCAGCACCGAGCTCTCGACTGGCTCCTACGAGCAGTACTTC.

This clonotype has just a few counts. The rearrangement joins TRBV6-1 to TRBJ2-7; the D gene could be TRBD1 or TRBD2 (5 bases each). V lost 6 bases to trimming and J lost 4 bases, with 22 bases between them. The V gene's germline CDR1 is MNHNS and CDR2 SASEGT. This CDR3 has 16 residues. In DNA form, the CDR3 reads TGTGCCAGCAGGCTAGATCCGGGATTGGGGGTATACGAGCAGTACTTC. Encoded protein: CASRLDPGLGVYEQYF.

Only a few counts were recorded for this clonotype. The chain is built from TRBV2 and TRBJ2-3; D unclear. Trimming left V 10 bases short and J 0 bases short, with 17 bases between. In germline, CDR1 is SNHLY, CDR2 FYNNEI. The CDR3 loop spans 15 amino acids. The chain's CDR3 is CATRRRTRSTDTQYF. In nucleotides, the CDR3 is TGTGCCACCCGTCGTCGGACCCGGAGCACAGATACGCAGTATTTT. Based on the CDR3 plus reference TRBV2 and TRBJ2-3, the full variable domain is EPEVTQTPSHQVTQMGQEVILRCVPISNHLYFYWYRQILGQKVEFLVSFYNNEISEKSEIFDDQFSVERPDGSNFTLKIRSTKLEDSAMYFCATRRRTRSTDTQYFGPGTRLTVL.

The CDR3 bases are TGCGCCAGCAGCCAGCCGGGGGACACTGAAGCTTTCTTT. It specifies CASSQPGDTEAFF. V and J are TRBV5-1 and TRBJ1-1; perhaps TRBD1 as D (5 bases). The germline V gene encodes CDR1 SGHRS and CDR2 YFSETQ. The CDR3 loop spans 13 amino acids. The germline V and J ends were trimmed by 4 bases and 3 bases, with 10 bases remaining between them.

Ten or more counts support this clonotype. This chain connects TRBV12-3 or TRBV12-4 to TRBJ2-5; D ambiguous. The length of the CDR3 is 14 residues. Trimming shortened V by 6 bases and J by 0 bases, and 11 bases separated the two germline ends. The CDR3 spells CASSLRQYQETQYF. Here the CDR3 DNA reads TGTGCCAGCAGCCTCAGGCAGTACCAAGAGACCCAGTACTTC.

This clonotype was counted between two and nine times. The genes are TRBV3-1 and TRBJ1-1; perhaps TRBD1 as D (5 bases). The CDR3 is made up of 16 amino acids. Trimming stripped 2 bases from V and 7 bases from J, with 20 bases between. The V gene's germline CDR1 is LGHDT and CDR2 YNNKEL (reference sequence). This CDR3 is CASSQPQGRYNFEAFF. The CDR3 DNA sequence: TGTGCCAGCAGCCAACCCCAGGGACGTTATAACTTTGAAGCTTTCTTT.

The chain combines TRBV7-2 with TRBJ2-5; D not certain. The germline V and J ends were trimmed by 0 bases and 2 bases, with 7 bases remaining between them. CDR3 length equals 14 residues. Germline V gene lookup returns CDR1 SGHTA and CDR2 FQGNSA. In DNA, the CDR3 is TGTGCCAGCAGCTTAGCGGCCCGACAAGAGACCCAGTACTTC. Its protein is CASSLAARQETQYF.

This chain uses TRBV20-1 with TRBJ2-1; 10 bases fit TRBD2. V shed 0 bases and J 7 bases; nucleotides not matched to a gene: 9. Germline values: CDR1 DFQATT, CDR2 SNEGSKA (reference sequence). CDR3 length: 16 residues. In nucleotides, the CDR3 is TGCAGTGCTAGAGAGAGTGAGCGGGAGGGCCTAAATGAGCAGTTCTTC. This gives the protein CSARESEREGLNEQFF.